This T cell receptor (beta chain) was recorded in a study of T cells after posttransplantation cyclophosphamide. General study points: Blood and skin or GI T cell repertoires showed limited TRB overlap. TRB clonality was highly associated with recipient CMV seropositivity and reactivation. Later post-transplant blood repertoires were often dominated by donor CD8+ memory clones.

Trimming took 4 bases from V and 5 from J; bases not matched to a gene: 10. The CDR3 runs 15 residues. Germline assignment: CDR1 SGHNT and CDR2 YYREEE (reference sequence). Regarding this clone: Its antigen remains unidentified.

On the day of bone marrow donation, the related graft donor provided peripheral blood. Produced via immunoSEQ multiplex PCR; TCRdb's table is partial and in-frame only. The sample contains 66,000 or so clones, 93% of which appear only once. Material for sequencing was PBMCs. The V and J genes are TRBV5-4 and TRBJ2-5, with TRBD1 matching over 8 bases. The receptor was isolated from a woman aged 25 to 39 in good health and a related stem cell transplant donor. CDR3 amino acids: CASSASTGGRETQYF. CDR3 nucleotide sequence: TGTGCCAGCAGCGCGTCCACAGGGGGTCGGGAGACCCAGTACTTC.